The 26 T cell receptor beta chains below come from one sample, sequenced in a study of T-cell memory formation after mild COVID-19. One entry per CDR3 protein, called by TCRdb with MiXCR from the 5' RACE reads. The table records some 180,000 distinct CDR3 sequences, approximately 17% of them present only once. The sample comprised PBMCs or a T cell subset sorted from them (not recorded which). These receptors came from a man aged 18 to 35 who had mild COVID-19 (a few samples of this study predate the infection). Cell type and time point are not known.

This clonotype turned up a few times. The CDR3 sequence: CASSWGQGHEKLFF. Here the CDR3 DNA reads TGTGCCAGCAGCTGGGGACAGGGCCATGAAAAACTGTTTTTT. The chain combines TRBV3-1 with TRBJ1-4; 9 bases are shared with TRBD1. The CDR3 is made up of 14 amino acids. Germline CDR1 LGHDT, CDR2 YNNKEL (reference sequence). V lost 5 bases and J lost 6; bases outside the gene matches: 4.

The rearrangement links TRBV12-3 or TRBV12-4 to TRBJ1-3; D is unresolved. The V gene lost 6 bases and the J gene lost 0 bases, with 12 bases spanning the gap. The CDR3 length is 15 residues. The DNA of the CDR3 is TGTGCCAGCAGATCAAGCTCATACTCTGGAAACACCATATATTTT. Amino acids: CASRSSSYSGNTIYF.

Only a few counts were recorded for this clonotype. V and J are TRBV12-3 or TRBV12-4 and TRBJ2-5; D ambiguous. V gave up 3 bases and J gave up 3 bases, with 8 bases separating them. This CDR3 has 13 residues. For the CDR3, the DNA is TGTGCCAGCAGTTTTGTCAGAAAAGAGACCCAGTACTTC. Translation gives CASSFVRKETQYF.

CDR3 sequence: CAPPHPDRGHGYTF. In DNA form, the CDR3 reads TGTGCTCCCCCCCACCCGGACAGGGGTCATGGCTACACCTTC. This sequence joins TRBV7-3 and TRBJ1-2; 9 bases map to TRBD1. This CDR3 has 14 amino acids. From germline, CDR1 is SGHTA and CDR2 FQGTGA.

The chain carries TRBV3-1 and TRBJ2-3; 9 bases agree with TRBD2. CDR1 LGHDT and CDR2 YNNKEL come from the germline V gene (reference sequence). The V gene end was trimmed by 0 bases and the J gene end by 6 bases; junction bases not matched to a gene: 10. The CDR3 spans 17 residues. CDR3 nucleotides: TGTGCCAGCAGCCAAGACGCGCGGGGGGGGCCCTGGGATACGCAGTATTTT. Translation gives CASSQDARGGPWDTQYF.

V is TRBV4-2 and J is TRBJ2-1, with 11 bases lining up with TRBD1. V shed 0 bases and J 4 bases; nucleotides not matched to a gene: 2. From germline, CDR1 is LGHNA and CDR2 YNFKEQ. This CDR3 spans 16 amino acids. CDR3 amino acids: CASSQDRDRGYNEQFF. The CDR3 nucleotides are TGTGCCAGCAGCCAAGATAGGGACAGGGGGTACAATGAGCAGTTCTTC.

The CDR3 region is CASSIQATSTDTQYF. Here the CDR3 DNA reads TGTGCCAGTAGTATCCAGGCGACTAGCACAGATACGCAGTATTTT. The genes are TRBV19 and TRBJ2-3; D is ambiguous. This CDR3 spans 15 amino acids. Looked up from germline, CDR1 is LNHDA and CDR2 is SQIVND (reference sequence). V dropped 3 bases and J dropped 0 bases, with 10 bases sitting between them.

J is TRBJ1-5 and V is TRBV6-5; D possibly corresponds to TRBD1 (5 bases). Germline V gene data show CDR1 as MNHEY and CDR2 as SVGAGI. The V gene lost 5 bases and the J gene lost 1 base, with 9 bases spanning the gap. This CDR3 region has 14 residues. For the CDR3, the DNA is TGTGCCAGCAGTCCCGACAGCAGCAATCAGCCCCAGCATTTT. Amino acids: CASSPDSSNQPQHF.

The chain carries TRBV29-1 and TRBJ2-7, with D unclear. This CDR3 region has 13 residues. Germline loops: CDR1 SQVTM, CDR2 ANQGSEA. V shed 4 bases and J shed 1 base, with 11 bases lying between them. CDR3 DNA sequence: TGCAGCGTTGCGGTGACTTTATCCTACGAGCAGTACTTC. It encodes CSVAVTLSYEQYF.

The chain has TRBV12-3 or TRBV12-4 and TRBJ2-5; TRBD1 matches at 9 bases. The CDR3 length is 15 residues. Unmatched junction bases numbered 5, after V lost 6 bases and J lost 0 bases. The CDR3 loop is CASSPGDRDQETQYF. CDR3 bases: TGTGCCAGCAGCCCCGGGGACAGGGACCAAGAGACCCAGTACTTC.

This clonotype was detected a few times. The CDR3: CASSYKGTTTNEKLFF. The CDR3 DNA reads as TGTGCCAGCAGTTACAAAGGGACGACAACTAATGAAAAACTGTTTTTT. The chain uses TRBV6-5 and TRBJ1-4, with a possible D match to TRBD1 (5 bases). The length of the CDR3 is 16 residues. The V gene lost 2 bases and the J gene lost 0 bases, with 10 bases spanning the gap. Germline V CDR1 and CDR2: MNHEY, SVGAGI.

The gene calls are TRBV10-3 and TRBJ1-1; D is possibly TRBD1 (5 bases). Trimming stripped 6 bases from V and 1 base from J, with 12 bases between. Germline assignment: CDR1 ENHRY and CDR2 SYGVKD. CDR3 size: 14 residues. The CDR3 loop is CAISETTENTEAFF. DNA of the CDR3: TGTGCCATCAGCGAGACGACAGAGAACACTGAAGCTTTCTTT.

This clonotype was detected only a few times. The chain couples TRBV2 to TRBJ1-1, with 8 nucleotides matching TRBD1. The CDR3 runs 14 residues. J gave up 4 bases and V 4 bases, and 5 bases lay outside the gene matches. Germline CDR1 SNHLY, CDR2 FYNNEI. The DNA of the CDR3 is TGTGCCAGCAGTGGGACAGGGAGATCCACTGAAGCTTTCTTT. Amino acids: CASSGTGRSTEAFF.

The gene calls are TRBV5-1 and TRBJ2-1; D is unresolved. The CDR3 contains 14 residues. Germline CDR1 and CDR2: SGHRS and YFSETQ. Trimming took 4 bases from V and 5 from J, leaving 13 bases between them. The CDR3 loop reads CASSRSPQDNEQFF. CDR3 sequence (DNA): TGCGCCAGCAGCAGATCCCCCCAGGACAATGAGCAGTTCTTC.

V gene TRBV6-5 combines with J gene TRBJ1-1, with 9 nucleotides matching TRBD1. Germline CDR1 reads MNHEY; CDR2 reads SVGAGI. V lost 8 bases, J lost 2 bases, and 6 bases stayed unmatched. This CDR3 comprises 14 residues. The CDR3 reads CASAGQGKNTEAFF. The CDR3 nucleotides are TGTGCCAGCGCGGGACAGGGAAAAAACACTGAAGCTTTCTTT.

This clonotype was seen more than once but under ten times. The rearrangement links TRBV7-2 to TRBJ2-5, with no clear D. The CDR3 loop spans 14 amino acids. The V gene's germline CDR1 is SGHTA and CDR2 FQGNSA. Trimming removed 5 bases from V and 1 base from J, with 11 bases in between. CDR3 protein: CASSPQGFQETQYF. The CDR3 DNA follows: TGTGCCAGCAGCCCACAAGGGTTCCAAGAGACCCAGTACTTC.

The rearrangement joins TRBV7-3 to TRBJ2-1; tentatively, D is TRBD2 (6 bases). The CDR3 is made up of 14 amino acids. CDR1 and CDR2 (germline): SGHTA, FQGTGA. V lost 3 bases to trimming and J lost 4 bases, with 10 bases between them. As DNA, the CDR3 is TGTGCCAGCAGCTTCCATAGCGGATACAATGAGCAGTTCTTC. Translated: CASSFHSGYNEQFF.

J is TRBJ2-7 and V is TRBV7-7, with D perhaps given as TRBD1 or TRBD2 (8 bases each). Looked up from germline, CDR1 is SSHAT and CDR2 is FNYEAQ (reference sequence). The CDR3 loop spans 9 amino acids. The CDR3 nucleotides read TGTGCTAGCGGGGACAGGCTCTACGTC. It codes for CASGDRLYV.

The gene calls are TRBV6-5 and TRBJ2-2; TRBD1 aligns across 7 bases. This CDR3 has 15 residues. Germline assignment: CDR1 MNHEY and CDR2 SVGAGI. Trimming cost V 0 bases and J 5 bases; bases outside gene matches: 3. As DNA, the CDR3 is TGTGCCAGCAGTTACTCGACAGGGCGGACCGGGGAGCTGTTTTTT. Amino acid sequence: CASSYSTGRTGELFF.

The V call is TRBV29-1, the J call TRBJ2-2; D is possibly TRBD1 (6 bases). Germline loops: CDR1 SQVTM, CDR2 ANQGSEA. Trimming left V 6 bases short and J 6 bases short, with 14 bases between. The CDR3 loop spans 13 amino acids. CDR3 residues: CSVTGILPGELFF. Written as DNA, the CDR3 is TGCAGCGTAACAGGGATTTTGCCCGGGGAGCTGTTTTTT.

V gene TRBV6-5 combines with J gene TRBJ2-7, with D possibly being TRBD1 or TRBD2 (5 bases each). Trimming pared 2 bases from V and 5 bases from J, leaving 16 bases between. This CDR3 comprises 15 residues. Germline V lookup: CDR1 MNHEY, CDR2 SVGAGI. CDR3 sequence: CASSYSSGTPHEQYV. The CDR3 DNA sequence: TGTGCCAGCAGTTACAGCTCCGGGACGCCCCACGAGCAGTACGTC.

The chain joins TRBV6-2 or TRBV6-3 to TRBJ2-5; 8 nucleotides align to TRBD1. The CDR3 extends over 16 amino acids. J lost 2 bases, V lost 6 bases, and 11 bases had no gene match. CDR1 is MNHEY, CDR2 SVGEGT, per germline. The CDR3 bases are TGTGCCAGCAGAGACCTACAGGGGGAGCGGCAAGAGACCCAGTACTTC. This codes for CASRDLQGERQETQYF.

Ten or more counts support this clonotype. The chain has TRBV6-2 or TRBV6-3 and TRBJ1-2; 7 bases are shared with TRBD1. This CDR3 has 21 residues. Germline assignment: CDR1 MNHEY and CDR2 SVGEGT. The ends lost 7 bases at V and 3 bases at J; junction bases unmatched: 29. The CDR3 loop reads CASTLLWDSWISGARHYGYTF. DNA of the CDR3: TGTGCCAGCACCCTTTTATGGGACAGCTGGATATCAGGGGCGCGTCACTATGGCTACACCTTC.

V usage is TRBV6-2 or TRBV6-3 and J usage is TRBJ1-5; 9 bases line up with TRBD1. The V gene's germline CDR1 is MNHEY and CDR2 SVGEGT. V dropped 10 bases and J dropped 6; count of bases not matched to a gene: 7. This CDR3 has 13 amino acids. The CDR3 DNA reads TGTGCCACCCTGGACAGGGGAGGTCAGCCCCAGCATTTT. Translation: CATLDRGGQPQHF.

This clonotype was observed a handful of times. The rearrangement joins TRBV6-5 to TRBJ2-5; 13 nucleotides align to TRBD2. Germline trimming cut 5 bases from V and 4 bases from J; bases unmatched to any gene: 4. The CDR3 extends over 15 amino acids. Germline CDR1 and CDR2: MNHEY and SVGAGI. The CDR3 here is CASSKGLAGSETQYF. As DNA, the CDR3 is TGTGCCAGCAGTAAGGGACTAGCGGGGTCAGAGACCCAGTACTTC.

This clonotype was detected a few times. The chain links TRBV12-3 or TRBV12-4 to TRBJ1-3; D call uncertain. V gave up 6 bases and J gave up 0 bases, with 12 bases separating them. This CDR3 comprises 15 residues. DNA for the CDR3: TGTGCCAGCAGCTACCACAGTGTCTCTGGAAACACCATATATTTT. Its protein is CASSYHSVSGNTIYF.